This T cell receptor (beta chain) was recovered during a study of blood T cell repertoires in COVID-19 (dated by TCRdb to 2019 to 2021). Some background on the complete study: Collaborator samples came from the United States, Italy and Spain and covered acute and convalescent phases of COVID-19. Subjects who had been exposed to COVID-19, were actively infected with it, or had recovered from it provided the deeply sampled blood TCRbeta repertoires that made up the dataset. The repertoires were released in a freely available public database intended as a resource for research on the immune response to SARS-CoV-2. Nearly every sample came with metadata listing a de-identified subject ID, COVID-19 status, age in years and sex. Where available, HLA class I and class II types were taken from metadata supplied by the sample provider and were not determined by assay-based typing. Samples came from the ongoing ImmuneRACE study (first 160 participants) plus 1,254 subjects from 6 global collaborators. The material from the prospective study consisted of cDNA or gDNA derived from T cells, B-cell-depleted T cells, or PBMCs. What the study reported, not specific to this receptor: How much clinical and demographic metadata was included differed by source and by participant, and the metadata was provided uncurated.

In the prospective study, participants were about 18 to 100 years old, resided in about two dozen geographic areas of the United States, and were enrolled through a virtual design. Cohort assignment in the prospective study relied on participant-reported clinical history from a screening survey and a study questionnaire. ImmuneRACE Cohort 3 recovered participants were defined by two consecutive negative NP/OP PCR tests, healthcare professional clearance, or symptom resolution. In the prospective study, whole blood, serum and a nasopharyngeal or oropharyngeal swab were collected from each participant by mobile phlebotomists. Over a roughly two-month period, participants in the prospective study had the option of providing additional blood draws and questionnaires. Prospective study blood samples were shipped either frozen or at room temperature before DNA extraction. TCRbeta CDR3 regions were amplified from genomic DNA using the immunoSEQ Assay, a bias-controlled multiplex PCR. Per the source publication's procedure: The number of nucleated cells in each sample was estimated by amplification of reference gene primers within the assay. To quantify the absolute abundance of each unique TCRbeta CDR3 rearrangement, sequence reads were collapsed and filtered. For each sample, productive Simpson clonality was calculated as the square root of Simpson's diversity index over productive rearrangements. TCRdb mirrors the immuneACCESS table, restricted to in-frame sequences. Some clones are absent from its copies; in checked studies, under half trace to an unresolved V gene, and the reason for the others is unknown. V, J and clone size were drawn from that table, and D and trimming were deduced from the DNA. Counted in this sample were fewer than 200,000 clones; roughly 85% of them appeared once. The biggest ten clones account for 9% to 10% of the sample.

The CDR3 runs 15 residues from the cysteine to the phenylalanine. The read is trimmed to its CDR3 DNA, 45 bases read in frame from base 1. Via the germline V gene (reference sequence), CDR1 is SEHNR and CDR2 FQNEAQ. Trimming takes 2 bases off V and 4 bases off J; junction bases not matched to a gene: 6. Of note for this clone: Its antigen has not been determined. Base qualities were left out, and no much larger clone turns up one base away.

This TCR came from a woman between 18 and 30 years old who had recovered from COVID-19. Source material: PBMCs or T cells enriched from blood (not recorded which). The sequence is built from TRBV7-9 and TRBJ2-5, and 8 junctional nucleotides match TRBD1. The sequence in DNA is TGTGCCAGCAGCTTAATCGGACAGGGTGGAGAGACCCAGTACTTC. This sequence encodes CASSLIGQGGETQYF.